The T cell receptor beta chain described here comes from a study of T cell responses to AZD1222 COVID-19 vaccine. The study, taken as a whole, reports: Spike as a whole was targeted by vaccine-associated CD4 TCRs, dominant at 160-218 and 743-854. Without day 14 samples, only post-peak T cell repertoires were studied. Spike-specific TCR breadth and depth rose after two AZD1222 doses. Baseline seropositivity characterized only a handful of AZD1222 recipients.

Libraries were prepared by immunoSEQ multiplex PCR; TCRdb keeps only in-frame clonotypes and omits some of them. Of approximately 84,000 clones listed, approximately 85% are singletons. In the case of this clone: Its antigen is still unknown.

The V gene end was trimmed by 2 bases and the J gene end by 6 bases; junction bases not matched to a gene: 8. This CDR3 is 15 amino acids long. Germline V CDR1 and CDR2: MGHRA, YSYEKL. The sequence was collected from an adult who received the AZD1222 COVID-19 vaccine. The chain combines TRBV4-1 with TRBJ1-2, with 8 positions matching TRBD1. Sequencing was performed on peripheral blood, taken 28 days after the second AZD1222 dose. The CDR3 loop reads CASSQFARGQDGYTF. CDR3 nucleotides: TGCGCCAGCAGCCAATTCGCCAGGGGGCAGGATGGCTACACCTTC.